These 26 T cell receptor beta chains came from one sample sequenced in a study of CD8+ T cells in alopecia areata. RNA was extracted and reverse transcribed into cDNA as the sequencing template. Generated by immunoSEQ multiplex PCR, the TCRdb table keeps only in-frame clones and is missing some. The sample has over 80,000 clones; around 44% are singletons. Specified treatment: oral pan-JAK inhibitor, 5-10 mg twice daily. The material sequenced was CD8+ T cells sorted from blood, taken at week 24, from a patient treated with tofacitinib. These receptor sequences come from a human donor with alopecia areata.

The chain carries TRBV9 and TRBJ1-5; no clear D. The germline V gene encodes CDR1 SGDLS and CDR2 YYNGEE. The CDR3 is made up of 16 amino acids. V gave up 0 bases and J gave up 0 bases, with 10 bases separating them. The chain's CDR3 is CASSVDREYSNQPQHF. The CDR3 nucleotides are TGTGCCAGCAGCGTAGATCGAGAATATAGCAATCAGCCCCAGCATTTT.

Ten or more counts support this clone. The chain recombines TRBV29-1 with TRBJ1-1; TRBD1 agrees at 9 bases. Germline CDR1 SQVTM, CDR2 ANQGSEA. The CDR3 covers 14 residues. The V gene end was trimmed by 4 bases and the J gene end by 4 bases; junction bases not matched to a gene: 7. CDR3 residues: CSVAGQGLSTEAFF. In DNA, the CDR3 is TGCAGCGTTGCGGGACAGGGACTTAGCACTGAAGCTTTCTTT.

Only a few counts were recorded for this clone. This chain connects TRBV30 to TRBJ2-7; 7 positions agree with TRBD2. Trimming took 0 bases from V and 4 from J; bases not matched to a gene: 9. Per the germline V gene, CDR1 is GTSNPN and CDR2 is SVGIG (reference sequence). The CDR3 loop spans 15 amino acids. The CDR3 nucleotides are TGTGCCTGGAGTGTATCAGGACTAGAAGGGTACGAGCAGTACTTC. It is translated as CAWSVSGLEGYEQYF.

J is TRBJ2-7 and V is TRBV4-1; D gene ambiguous. V gave up 3 bases and J gave up 3 bases, with 6 bases separating them. The CDR3 loop spans 12 amino acids. Germline V gene lookup returns CDR1 MGHRA and CDR2 YSYEKL. DNA of the CDR3: TGCGCCAGCAGCCAGGACGACTACGAGCAGTACTTC. The encoded protein is CASSQDDYEQYF.

CDR3 loop: CATVGRGSSYEQYF. In DNA, the CDR3 is TGTGCCACCGTTGGGAGAGGCAGCTCCTACGAGCAGTACTTC. This sequence joins TRBV28 and TRBJ2-7; D might be TRBD2 (5 bases). V was clipped by 10 bases and J by 0 bases, with 16 bases between them. Germline V gene data show CDR1 as MDHEN and CDR2 as SYDVKM. The CDR3 covers 14 residues.

V and J are TRBV2 and TRBJ2-7; D may be TRBD1 (6 bases). V lost 3 bases and J lost 6, with 18 bases in between. CDR3 size: 15 residues. CDR1 and CDR2 from the germline V gene are SNHLY and FYNNEI. CDR3: CASSDPAGDSREQYF. The CDR3 nucleotides read TGTGCCAGCAGTGACCCGGCAGGGGATAGTCGCGAGCAGTACTTC.

V is TRBV5-6 and J is TRBJ2-2; a possible D gene is TRBD1 (6 bases). The V gene's germline CDR1 is SGHDT and CDR2 YYEEEE. The CDR3 spans 16 residues. Between the trimmed V and J ends, which lost 3 bases and 5 bases, there was a span of 17 bases. CDR3 amino acids: CASSSSPGTLTGELFF. The CDR3 coding sequence is TGTGCCAGCAGCTCTTCCCCCGGGACACTTACCGGGGAGCTGTTTTTT.

The chain couples TRBV4-1 to TRBJ2-1; D may be TRBD1 or TRBD2 (5 bases each). V lost 2 bases and J lost 10, with 15 bases in between. The CDR3 has 14 amino acids. CDR1 and CDR2 (germline): MGHRA, YSYEKL. This chain's CDR3 is CASSQIPGTAEQFF. In DNA form, the CDR3 reads TGCGCCAGCAGCCAAATACCCGGGACCGCCGAGCAGTTCTTC.

This clone was found a few times. The chain couples TRBV5-6 to TRBJ2-7; 8 bases are shared with TRBD1. V was clipped by 2 bases and J by 1 base; unmatched bases: 11. The CDR3 is 17 amino acids. CDR1 SGHDT and CDR2 YYEEEE come from the germline V gene. This CDR3 reads CASSLRQGASLSYEQYF. The CDR3 DNA reads TGTGCCAGCAGCTTACGTCAGGGGGCATCCCTATCCTACGAGCAGTACTTC.

The sample holds many counts of this clone. This chain connects TRBV4-1 to TRBJ1-1; 12 positions agree with TRBD1. The CDR3 is made up of 17 amino acids. Germline CDR1 reads MGHRA; CDR2 reads YSYEKL. The V gene end was trimmed by 2 bases and the J gene end by 7 bases; junction bases not matched to a gene: 11. The CDR3 protein is CASSQPNPGQGAVEAFF. CDR3 nucleotides: TGCGCCAGCAGCCAACCTAACCCGGGACAGGGGGCGGTTGAAGCTTTCTTT.

This clone was detected only a few times. CDR3 region: CSVAGAGELFF. The CDR3 coding sequence is TGCAGCGTAGCAGGGGCCGGGGAGCTGTTTTTT. The V gene is TRBV29-1, the J gene TRBJ2-2, with a tentative D call TRBD1 (6 bases). V gave up 6 bases and J gave up 6 bases, with 8 bases separating them. The CDR3 runs 11 residues. The germline V gene has CDR1 SQVTM and CDR2 ANQGSEA.

This clone showed up just a few times. This sequence joins TRBV29-1 and TRBJ2-1; D gene uncertain. This CDR3 has 13 residues. V shed 5 bases and J shed 3 bases, with 11 bases lying between them. Per germline, CDR1 SQVTM and CDR2 ANQGSEA. CDR3: CSVRLVGYNEQFF. CDR3 DNA sequence: TGCAGCGTTAGGCTAGTGGGCTACAATGAGCAGTTCTTC.

V is TRBV27 and J is TRBJ2-6; perhaps TRBD2 as D (5 bases). Trimming stripped 6 bases from V and 2 bases from J, with 14 bases between. The CDR3 runs 16 residues. Germline-derived CDR1 and CDR2 are MNHEY and SMNVEV (reference sequence). CDR3 amino acids: CASRGFSGTGANVLTF. Here the CDR3 DNA reads TGTGCCAGCAGGGGATTCAGCGGAACTGGGGCCAACGTCCTGACTTTC.

Only a few counts were recorded for this clone. The chain links TRBV16 to TRBJ2-7, with no clear D. The CDR3 has 14 amino acids. The V and J ends lost 0 bases and 3 bases respectively, with 9 bases between them. Germline lookup yields CDR1 KGHSY and CDR2 FQNENV. In DNA form, the CDR3 reads TGTGCCAGCAGCCAATCGCCGGATGTCTACGAGCAGTACTTC. This sequence encodes CASSQSPDVYEQYF.

This rearrangement joins TRBV9 to TRBJ2-2, with 7 bases fitting TRBD2. The CDR3 contains 15 residues. Germline assignment: CDR1 SGDLS and CDR2 YYNGEE. V gave up 0 bases and J gave up 5 bases; unmatched junction bases: 4. The CDR3 sequence is CASSVETSLTGELFF. In DNA, the CDR3 is TGTGCCAGCAGCGTAGAGACTAGCTTGACCGGGGAGCTGTTTTTT.

This clone was found a few times. The rearrangement joins TRBV7-9 to TRBJ2-1; D remains ambiguous. The CDR3 totals 11 residues. Germline values: CDR1 SEHNR, CDR2 FQNEAQ (reference sequence). V was trimmed by 8 bases and J by 9 bases, leaving 11 bases between them. CDR3 loop: CASGTESEQFF. In DNA form, the CDR3 reads TGTGCCAGCGGAACAGAGAGTGAGCAGTTCTTC.

This clone was seen a handful of times. The chain joins TRBV27 to TRBJ2-1; weak D call: TRBD1 (6 bases). Trimming left V 5 bases short and J 7 bases short, with 15 bases between. This CDR3 has 14 amino acids. CDR1 and CDR2 from the germline V gene are MNHEY and SMNVEV (reference sequence). The DNA for the CDR3 is TGTGCCAGCAGTCTTAGGGGGTCGGGGAATGAGCAGTTCTTC. Its translation: CASSLRGSGNEQFF.

This clone occurred a few times. The CDR3 bases are TGCAGCGTTGATCCCCAGGGGCGGGAGCAGCAGTTCTTC. This codes for CSVDPQGREQQFF. The gene calls are TRBV29-1 and TRBJ2-1; D perhaps matches TRBD2 (7 bases). Germline V gives CDR1 SQVTM, CDR2 ANQGSEA. Trimming took 3 bases from V and 11 from J, leaving 17 bases between them. The CDR3 is 13 residues long.

This clone was counted only a few times. This chain connects TRBV29-1 to TRBJ2-1; D gene unclear. The CDR3 has 13 residues. Germline V CDR1 and CDR2: SQVTM, ANQGSEA. The V end was cut by 2 bases, the J end by 6 bases, with 11 bases between. Written as DNA, the CDR3 is TGCAGCGTTGAATTTGGGCTGCCCAATGAGCAGTTCTTC. As protein: CSVEFGLPNEQFF.

V and J are TRBV13 and TRBJ2-5, with unresolved D. V gave up 4 bases and J gave up 1 base, with 13 bases separating them. This CDR3 region has 15 residues. Germline lookup yields CDR1 PRHDT and CDR2 FYEKMQ (reference sequence). CDR3 sequence: CASSSPLGGQETQYF. The CDR3 DNA is TGTGCCAGCAGCTCCCCCTTGGGTGGCCAAGAGACCCAGTACTTC.

This rearrangement joins TRBV4-3 to TRBJ2-7; 11 nucleotides agree with TRBD1. The CDR3 has 18 residues. Germline V lookup: CDR1 LGHNA, CDR2 YSLEER. J gave up 2 bases and V 4 bases, and 13 bases lay outside the gene matches. Here the CDR3 reads CASSPRDRGTPLPYEQYF. The CDR3 DNA is TGCGCCAGCAGCCCCCGGGACAGGGGGACTCCCCTACCCTACGAGCAGTACTTC.

This clone has more than one count but fewer than ten. The chain links TRBV30 to TRBJ1-3, with D possibly matching TRBD1 (5 bases). V shed 1 base and J shed 0 bases, with 19 bases lying between them. Germline CDR1 GTSNPN, CDR2 SVGIG (reference sequence). The CDR3 has 18 amino acids. CDR3 nucleotides: TGTGCCTGGAGTGCGTTCTCAGGGACTTTTAGCTCTGGAAACACCATATATTTT. It yields the protein CAWSAFSGTFSSGNTIYF.

The table lists this clone with a few counts. The chain links TRBV4-1 to TRBJ2-2, with a possible D match to TRBD2 (5 bases). V lost 6 bases and J lost 4, with 30 bases in between. The germline V gene encodes CDR1 MGHRA and CDR2 YSYEKL. The CDR3 runs to 20 residues. The chain's CDR3 is CASSLTRAAAAYRGTGELFF. The CDR3 DNA reads TGCGCCAGCAGTCTGACAAGGGCAGCAGCGGCTTATCGAGGCACCGGGGAGCTGTTTTTT.

The chain uses TRBV27 and TRBJ2-5; D call uncertain. CDR3 length: 13 amino acids. V was shortened by 7 bases and J by 1 base, with 10 bases between the two germline ends. Germline assignment: CDR1 MNHEY and CDR2 SMNVEV (reference sequence). The CDR3 DNA is TGTGCCAGCAAAGAGAGGACCCAAGAGACCCAGTACTTC. Translated: CASKERTQETQYF.

In its sample, this clone was seen a few times. V and J are TRBV5-1 and TRBJ1-5; D is unclear. Germline lookup yields CDR1 SGHRS and CDR2 YFSETQ. Trimming stripped 1 base from V and 6 bases from J, with 17 bases between. CDR3 length: 16 amino acids. The CDR3 protein is CASSLLALAGRQPQHF. In nucleotides, the CDR3 is TGCGCCAGCAGCTTGCTCGCGTTAGCAGGTCGTCAGCCCCAGCATTTT.

The genes are TRBV23-1 and TRBJ2-1, with 12 nucleotides matching TRBD1. TRBV23-1 is an ORF, and what it does is uncertain. The V segment lost 0 bases and the J segment 6 bases; nucleotides outside the gene matches: 3. The CDR3 loop spans 16 amino acids. CDR3 in amino acids: CASSQSGQGAANEQFF. CDR3 DNA: TGCGCCAGCAGTCAATCGGGACAGGGGGCCGCCAATGAGCAGTTCTTC.